This TCR beta chain stems from a study of T cell clonotyping in hematopoietic cell transplantation. In the study overall: Cytoreduction preceded collection of pretransplant recipient samples.

Germline V lookup: CDR1 SGDLS, CDR2 YYNGEE. V was trimmed by 2 bases and J by 1 base, leaving 9 bases between them. The CDR3 has 15 residues. This table comes from immunoSEQ multiplex PCR, and its TCRdb copy is limited to in-frame clones, with some not included. The table shows about 41,000 clones, with around 85% occurring only once. The time point was: recipient sample about 28 days before transplant, after cytoreduction. This sequence joins TRBV9 and TRBJ2-2, with a tentative D call TRBD1 (5 bases). The clonotype was recovered from a man aged 55 to 70 with acute myeloid leukemia. Some clones in this sample may be carry-over from other donors' samples. The sample in question was peripheral blood mononuclear cells, obtained before stem cell transplant. Here the CDR3 reads CASSVGHRNTGELFF. CDR3 coding DNA: TGTGCCAGCAGCGTTGGACATAGGAACACCGGGGAGCTGTTTTTT. The entire variable domain, with the rest obtained from reference TRBV9 and TRBJ2-2, is as follows: DSGVTQTPKHLITATGQRVTLRCSPRSGDLSVYWYQQSLDQGLQFLIQYYNGEERAKGNILERFSAQQFPDLHSELNLSSLELGDSALYFCASSVGHRNTGELFFGEGSRLTVL.